This T cell receptor (beta chain) was sequenced in a study of cytomegalovirus exposure and HLA in healthy donors. This CDR3 region has 14 residues. The germline CDR1 and CDR2 sequences are MDHEN and SYDVKM. V shed 6 bases and J shed 5 bases, with 16 bases lying between them. Repertoires were generated with immunoSEQ multiplex PCR, while TCRdb's copy carries only in-frame clones and drops some. In the table there are hundreds of thousands of clones, around 86% of which are singletons. The donors were part of the validation cohort, which consisted of some 120 subjects and was separate from the first cohort of under 850 subjects.

V usage is TRBV28 and J usage is TRBJ2-5, with D possibly being TRBD1 (7 bases). The sequence came from a young woman in good health and CMV-seropositive. Sequenced input: PBMCs. The chain's CDR3 is CASSLPGGRETQYF. CDR3 in DNA: TGTGCCAGCAGCCTCCCAGGGGGGCGCGAGACCCAGTACTTC.